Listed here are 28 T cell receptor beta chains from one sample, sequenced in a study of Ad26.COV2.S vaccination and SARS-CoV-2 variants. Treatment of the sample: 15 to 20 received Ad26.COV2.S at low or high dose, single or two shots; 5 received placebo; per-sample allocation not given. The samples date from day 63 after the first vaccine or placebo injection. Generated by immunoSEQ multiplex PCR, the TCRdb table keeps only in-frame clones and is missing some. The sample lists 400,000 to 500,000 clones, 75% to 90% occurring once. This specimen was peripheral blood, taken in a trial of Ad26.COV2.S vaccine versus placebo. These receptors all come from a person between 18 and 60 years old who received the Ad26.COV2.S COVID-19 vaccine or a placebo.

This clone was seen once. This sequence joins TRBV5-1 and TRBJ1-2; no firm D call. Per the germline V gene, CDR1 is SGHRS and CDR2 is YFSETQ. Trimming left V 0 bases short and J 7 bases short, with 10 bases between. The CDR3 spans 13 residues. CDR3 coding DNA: TGCGCCAGCAGCTTGGTGGCAGAGGCTGGCTACACCTTC. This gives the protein CASSLVAEAGYTF.

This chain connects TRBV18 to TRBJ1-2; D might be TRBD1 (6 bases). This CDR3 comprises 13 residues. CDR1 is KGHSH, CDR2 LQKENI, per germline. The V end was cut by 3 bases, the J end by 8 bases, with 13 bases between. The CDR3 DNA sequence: TGTGCCAGCTCACCCCCCACAGGGTTGGGCTACACCTTC. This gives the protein CASSPPTGLGYTF.

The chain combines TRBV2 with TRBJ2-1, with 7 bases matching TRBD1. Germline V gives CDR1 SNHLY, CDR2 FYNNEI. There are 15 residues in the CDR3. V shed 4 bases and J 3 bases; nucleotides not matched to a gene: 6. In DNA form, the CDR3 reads TGTGCCAGCAGTGTAGGGGACAGCCGCTACAATGAGCAGTTCTTC. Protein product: CASSVGDSRYNEQFF.

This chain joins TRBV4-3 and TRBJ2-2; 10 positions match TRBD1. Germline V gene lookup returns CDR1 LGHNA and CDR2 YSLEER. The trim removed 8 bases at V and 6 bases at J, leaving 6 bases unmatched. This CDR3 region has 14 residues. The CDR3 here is CASSGTGDAGELFF. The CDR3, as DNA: TGCGCCAGCTCCGGGACAGGGGACGCCGGGGAGCTGTTTTTT.

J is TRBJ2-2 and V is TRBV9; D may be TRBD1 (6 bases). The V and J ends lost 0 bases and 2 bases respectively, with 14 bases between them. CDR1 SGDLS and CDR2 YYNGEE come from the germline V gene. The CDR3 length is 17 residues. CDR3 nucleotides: TGTGCCAGCAGCGTAGTCGGCTCAGGGGCAAACACCGGGGAGCTGTTTTTT. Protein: CASSVVGSGANTGELFF.

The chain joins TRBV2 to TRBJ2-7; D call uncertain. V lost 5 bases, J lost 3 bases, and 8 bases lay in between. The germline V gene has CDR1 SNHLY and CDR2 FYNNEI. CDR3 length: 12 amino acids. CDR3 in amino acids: CASSRLIYEQYF. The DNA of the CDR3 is TGTGCCAGCAGTAGATTGATCTACGAGCAGTACTTC.

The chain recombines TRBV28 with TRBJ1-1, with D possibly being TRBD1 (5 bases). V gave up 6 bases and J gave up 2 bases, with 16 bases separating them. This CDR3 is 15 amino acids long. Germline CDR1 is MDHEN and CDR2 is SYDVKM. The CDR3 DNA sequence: TGTGCCAGCAGCCCCGTGACAGCCCGAAACACTGAAGCTTTCTTT. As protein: CASSPVTARNTEAFF.

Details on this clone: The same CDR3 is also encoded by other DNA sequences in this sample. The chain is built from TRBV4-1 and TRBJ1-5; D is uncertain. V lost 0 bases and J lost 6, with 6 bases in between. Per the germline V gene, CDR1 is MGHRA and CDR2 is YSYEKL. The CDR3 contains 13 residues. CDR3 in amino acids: CASSQEGAQPQHF. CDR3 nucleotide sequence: TGCGCCAGCAGCCAAGAAGGAGCTCAGCCCCAGCATTTT.

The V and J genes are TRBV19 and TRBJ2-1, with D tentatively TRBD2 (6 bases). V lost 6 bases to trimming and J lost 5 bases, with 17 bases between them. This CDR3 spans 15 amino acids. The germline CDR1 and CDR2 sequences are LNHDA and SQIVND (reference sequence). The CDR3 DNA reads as TGTGCCAGTAGCCAGACGTGGCGGGGAAACAATGAGCAGTTCTTC. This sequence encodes CASSQTWRGNNEQFF.

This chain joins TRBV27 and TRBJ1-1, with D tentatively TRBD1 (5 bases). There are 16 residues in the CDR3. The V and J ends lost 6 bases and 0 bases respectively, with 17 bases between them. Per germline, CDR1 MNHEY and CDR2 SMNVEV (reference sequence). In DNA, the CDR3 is TGTGCCAGCAGCCTACTGAGGGGCACCATGAACACTGAAGCTTTCTTT. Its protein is CASSLLRGTMNTEAFF.

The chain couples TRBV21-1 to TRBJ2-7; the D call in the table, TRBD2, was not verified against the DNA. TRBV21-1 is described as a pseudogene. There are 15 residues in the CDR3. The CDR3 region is CASSKVERESDEQYV. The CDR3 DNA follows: TGTGCCAGCAGCAAAGTTGAGCGGGAGTCGGACGAGCAGTACGTC.

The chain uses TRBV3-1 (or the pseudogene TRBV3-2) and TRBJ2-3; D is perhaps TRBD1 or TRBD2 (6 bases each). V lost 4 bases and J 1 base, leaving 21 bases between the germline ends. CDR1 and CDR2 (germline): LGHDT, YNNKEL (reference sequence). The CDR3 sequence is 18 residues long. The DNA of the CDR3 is TGTGCCAGCAGCCCTAACAAGAAGGGGGGTTGGGGCACAGATACGCAGTATTTT. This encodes CASSPNKKGGWGTDTQYF.

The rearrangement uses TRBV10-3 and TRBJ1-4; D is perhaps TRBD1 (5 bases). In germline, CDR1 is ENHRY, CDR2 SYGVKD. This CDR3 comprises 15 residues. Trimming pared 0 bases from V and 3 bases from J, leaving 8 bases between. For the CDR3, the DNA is TGTGCCATCAGTGAGTCACGGGGCTCTAATGAAAAACTGTTTTTT. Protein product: CAISESRGSNEKLFF.

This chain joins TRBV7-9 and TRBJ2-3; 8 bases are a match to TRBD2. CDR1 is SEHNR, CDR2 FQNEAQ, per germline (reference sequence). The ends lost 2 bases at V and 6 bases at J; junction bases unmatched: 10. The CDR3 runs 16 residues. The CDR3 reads CASSLFAGLESDTQYF. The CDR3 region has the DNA TGTGCCAGCAGCTTATTCGCGGGACTAGAGTCGGATACGCAGTATTTT.

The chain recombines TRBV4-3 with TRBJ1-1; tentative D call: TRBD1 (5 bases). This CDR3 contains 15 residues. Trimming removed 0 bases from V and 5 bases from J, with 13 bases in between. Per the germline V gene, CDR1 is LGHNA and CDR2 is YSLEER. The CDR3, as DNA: TGCGCCAGCAGCCAAGAGGCTGGGCGGGGGACTGAAGCTTTCTTT. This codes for CASSQEAGRGTEAFF.

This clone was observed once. Here the CDR3 DNA reads TGTGCCAGCAGCTTAGGACAGGGATATGGCTACACCTTC. It translates to CASSLGQGYGYTF. V and J are TRBV7-8 and TRBJ1-2, with 7 positions matching TRBD1. CDR1 SGHVS and CDR2 FQNEAQ come from the germline V gene. V trimming: 1 base; J trimming: 5 bases; junction bases outside the gene matches: 1. This CDR3 spans 13 amino acids.

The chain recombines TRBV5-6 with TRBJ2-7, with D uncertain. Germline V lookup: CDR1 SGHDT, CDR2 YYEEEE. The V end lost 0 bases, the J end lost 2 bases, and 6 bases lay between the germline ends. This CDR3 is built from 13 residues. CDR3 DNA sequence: TGTGCCAGCAGCTTGGAGGTAACCTACGAGCAGTACTTC. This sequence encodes CASSLEVTYEQYF.

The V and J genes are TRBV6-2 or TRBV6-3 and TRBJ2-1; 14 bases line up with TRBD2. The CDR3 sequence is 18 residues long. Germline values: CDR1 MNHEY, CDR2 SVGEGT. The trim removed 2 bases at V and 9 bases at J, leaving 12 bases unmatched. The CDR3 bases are TGTGCCAGCAGTTACACCCCCCCCGGGACTAGCGGGAGTAGTGAGCAGTTCTTC. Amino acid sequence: CASSYTPPGTSGSSEQFF.

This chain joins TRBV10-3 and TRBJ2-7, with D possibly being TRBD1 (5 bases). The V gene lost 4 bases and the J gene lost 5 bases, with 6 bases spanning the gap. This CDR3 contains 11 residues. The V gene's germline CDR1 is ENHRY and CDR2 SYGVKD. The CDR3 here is CAISGRDEQYF. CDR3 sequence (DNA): TGTGCCATCAGTGGCAGGGACGAGCAGTACTTC.

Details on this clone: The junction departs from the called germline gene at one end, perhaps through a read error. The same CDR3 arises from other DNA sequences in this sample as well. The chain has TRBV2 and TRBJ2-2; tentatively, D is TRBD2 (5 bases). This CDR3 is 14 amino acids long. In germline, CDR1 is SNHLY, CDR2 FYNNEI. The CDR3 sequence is CASSVDSSTGELFF. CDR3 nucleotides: TGTGCCAGCAGTGTGGACTCGAGTACCGGGGAACTGTTTTTT.

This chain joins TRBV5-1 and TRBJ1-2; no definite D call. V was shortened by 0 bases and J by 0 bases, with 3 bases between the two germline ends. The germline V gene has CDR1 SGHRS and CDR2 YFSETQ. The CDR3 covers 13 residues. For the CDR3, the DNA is TGCGCCAGCAGCTTGGCGGCTAACTATGGCTACACCTTC. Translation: CASSLAANYGYTF.

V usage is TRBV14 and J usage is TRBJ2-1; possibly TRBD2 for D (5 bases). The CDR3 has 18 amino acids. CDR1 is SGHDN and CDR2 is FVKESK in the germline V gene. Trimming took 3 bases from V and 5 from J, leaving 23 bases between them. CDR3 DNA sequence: TGTGCCAGCAGCCACTACGGAGCGGCGGCGGATGGGGACAATGAGCAGTTCTTC. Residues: CASSHYGAAADGDNEQFF. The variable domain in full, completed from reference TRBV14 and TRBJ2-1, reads EAGVTQFPSHSVIEKGQTVTLRCDPISGHDNLYWYRRVMGKEIKFLLHFVKESKQDESGMPNNRFLAERTGGTYSTLKVQPAELEDSGVYFCASSHYGAAADGDNEQFFGPGTRLTVL.

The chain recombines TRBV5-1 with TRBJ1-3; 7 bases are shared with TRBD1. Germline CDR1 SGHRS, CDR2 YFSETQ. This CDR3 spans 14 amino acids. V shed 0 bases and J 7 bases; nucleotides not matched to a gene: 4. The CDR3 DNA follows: TGCGCCAGCAGCTTGGGACAGGGTGTCAACACCATATATTTT. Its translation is CASSLGQGVNTIYF. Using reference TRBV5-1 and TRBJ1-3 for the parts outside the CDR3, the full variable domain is KAGVTQTPRYLIKTRGQQVTLSCSPISGHRSVSWYQQTPGQGLQFLFEYFSETQRNKGNFPGRFSGRQFSNSRSEMNVSTLELGDSALYLCASSLGQGVNTIYFGEGSWLTVV.

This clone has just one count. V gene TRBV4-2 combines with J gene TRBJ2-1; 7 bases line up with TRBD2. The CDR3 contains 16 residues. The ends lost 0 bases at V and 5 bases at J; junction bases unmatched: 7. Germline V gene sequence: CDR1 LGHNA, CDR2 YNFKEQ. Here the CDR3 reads CASSQDSPGGHNEQFF. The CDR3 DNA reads TGTGCCAGCAGCCAAGATTCTCCGGGAGGCCACAATGAGCAGTTCTTC.

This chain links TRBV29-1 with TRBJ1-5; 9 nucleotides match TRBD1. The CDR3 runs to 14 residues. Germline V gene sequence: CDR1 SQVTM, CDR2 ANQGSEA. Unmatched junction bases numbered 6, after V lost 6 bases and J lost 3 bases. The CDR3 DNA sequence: TGCAGCGTACGAACAGGGGGCTCCAATCAGCCCCAGCATTTT. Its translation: CSVRTGGSNQPQHF.

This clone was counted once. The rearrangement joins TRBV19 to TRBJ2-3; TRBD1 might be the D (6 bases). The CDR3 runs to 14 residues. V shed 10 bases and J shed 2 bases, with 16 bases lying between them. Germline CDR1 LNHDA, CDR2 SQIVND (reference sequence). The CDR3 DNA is TGTGCCACCGTTCTACAGGGTTCCACAGATACGCAGTATTTT. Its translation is CATVLQGSTDTQYF.

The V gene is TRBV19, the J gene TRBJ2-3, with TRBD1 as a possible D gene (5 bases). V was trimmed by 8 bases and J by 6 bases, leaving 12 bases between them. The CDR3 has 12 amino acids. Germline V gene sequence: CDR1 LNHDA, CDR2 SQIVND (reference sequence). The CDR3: CASRSPGDTQYF. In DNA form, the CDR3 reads TGTGCCAGTCGTAGCCCAGGGGATACGCAGTATTTT.

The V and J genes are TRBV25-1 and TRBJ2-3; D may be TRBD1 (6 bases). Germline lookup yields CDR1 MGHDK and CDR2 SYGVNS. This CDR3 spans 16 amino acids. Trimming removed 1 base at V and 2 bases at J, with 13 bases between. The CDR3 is CASSESRGRATDTQYF. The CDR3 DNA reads TGTGCCAGCAGTGAATCCAGGGGCAGGGCCACAGATACGCAGTATTTT.